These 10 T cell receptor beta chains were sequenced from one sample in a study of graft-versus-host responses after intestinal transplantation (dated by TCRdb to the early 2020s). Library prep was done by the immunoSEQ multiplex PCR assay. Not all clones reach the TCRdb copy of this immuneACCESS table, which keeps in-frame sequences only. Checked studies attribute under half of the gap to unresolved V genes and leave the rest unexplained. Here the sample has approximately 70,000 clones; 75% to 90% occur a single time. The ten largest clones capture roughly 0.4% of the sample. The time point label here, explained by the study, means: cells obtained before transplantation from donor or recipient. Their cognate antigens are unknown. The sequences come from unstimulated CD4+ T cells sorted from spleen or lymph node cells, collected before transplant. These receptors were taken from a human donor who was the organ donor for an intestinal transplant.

The CDR3 reads CASSEASLRETQYF. The DNA for the CDR3 is TGTGCCAGCAGTGAGGCTAGCTTGAGGGAGACCCAGTACTTC. This chain links TRBV2 with TRBJ2-5; possibly TRBD2 for D (5 bases). V lost 3 bases and J 5 bases, leaving 13 bases between the germline ends. The CDR3 spans 14 residues. Per germline, CDR1 SNHLY and CDR2 FYNNEI.

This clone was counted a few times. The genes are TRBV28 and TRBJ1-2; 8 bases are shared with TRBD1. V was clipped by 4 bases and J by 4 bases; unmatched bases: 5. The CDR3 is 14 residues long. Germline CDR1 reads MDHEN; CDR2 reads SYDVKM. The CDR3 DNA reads TGTGCCAGCAGTTCAGGACAGGGCTTCTATGGCTACACCTTC. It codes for CASSSGQGFYGYTF.

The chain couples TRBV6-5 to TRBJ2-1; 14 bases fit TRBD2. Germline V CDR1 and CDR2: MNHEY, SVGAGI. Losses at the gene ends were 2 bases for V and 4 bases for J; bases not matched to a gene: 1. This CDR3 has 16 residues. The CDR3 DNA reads TGTGCCAGCAGTTACCGGACTAGCGGGGGGTACAATGAGCAGTTCTTC. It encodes CASSYRTSGGYNEQFF.

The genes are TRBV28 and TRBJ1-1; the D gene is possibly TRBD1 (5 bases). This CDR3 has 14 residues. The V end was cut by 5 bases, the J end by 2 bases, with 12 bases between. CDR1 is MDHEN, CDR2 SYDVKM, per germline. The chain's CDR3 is CASSTLTDNTEAFF. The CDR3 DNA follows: TGTGCCAGCAGTACTTTGACAGACAACACTGAAGCTTTCTTT.

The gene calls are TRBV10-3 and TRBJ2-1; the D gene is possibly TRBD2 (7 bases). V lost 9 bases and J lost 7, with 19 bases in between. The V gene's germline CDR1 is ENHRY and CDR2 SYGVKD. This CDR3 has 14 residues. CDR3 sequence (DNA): TGTGCCATACTCAGGGGCCTCGGGGGGAATGAGCAGTTCTTC. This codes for CAILRGLGGNEQFF.

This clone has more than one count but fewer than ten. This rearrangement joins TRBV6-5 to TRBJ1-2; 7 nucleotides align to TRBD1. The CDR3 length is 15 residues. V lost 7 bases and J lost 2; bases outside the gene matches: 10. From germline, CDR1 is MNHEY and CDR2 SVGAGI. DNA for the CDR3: TGTGCCAGCACCCTAACCCACAGGGGAAACTATGGCTACACCTTC. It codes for CASTLTHRGNYGYTF.

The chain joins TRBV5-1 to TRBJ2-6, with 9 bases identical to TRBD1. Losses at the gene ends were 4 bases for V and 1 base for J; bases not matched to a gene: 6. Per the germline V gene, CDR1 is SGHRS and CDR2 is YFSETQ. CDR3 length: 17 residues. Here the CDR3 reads CASSPGQGSSGANVLTF. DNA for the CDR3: TGCGCCAGCAGCCCTGGACAGGGGAGTTCTGGGGCCAACGTCCTGACTTTC.

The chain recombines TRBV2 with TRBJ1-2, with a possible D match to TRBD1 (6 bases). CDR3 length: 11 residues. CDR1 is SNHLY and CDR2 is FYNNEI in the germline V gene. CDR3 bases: TGTGCATGGAACGCCCAGGGGGGCTACACCTTC. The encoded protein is CAWNAQGGYTF.

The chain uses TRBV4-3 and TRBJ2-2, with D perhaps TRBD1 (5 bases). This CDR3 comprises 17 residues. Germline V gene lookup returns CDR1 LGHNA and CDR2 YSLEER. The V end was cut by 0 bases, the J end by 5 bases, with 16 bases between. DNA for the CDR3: TGCGCCAGCAGCCAAGATCTGACAGCTTTTGGGACCGGGGAGCTGTTTTTT. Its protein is CASSQDLTAFGTGELFF.

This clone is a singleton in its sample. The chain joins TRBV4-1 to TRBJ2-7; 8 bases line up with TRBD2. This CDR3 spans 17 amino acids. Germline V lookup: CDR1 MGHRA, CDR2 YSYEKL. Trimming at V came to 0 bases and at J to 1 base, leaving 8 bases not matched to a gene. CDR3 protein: CASSQDSQAGVSYEQYV. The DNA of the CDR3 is TGCGCCAGCAGCCAAGATAGTCAAGCGGGGGTTTCCTACGAGCAGTACGTC.